This T cell receptor beta chain stems from a study of Ad26.COV2.S vaccination and SARS-CoV-2 variants. The wider study: The study gave Ad26.COV2.S intramuscularly, once or twice 56 days apart. General study results and limits: Spike-specific TCR breadth was greater after Ad26.COV2.S than placebo.

Here immunoSEQ multiplex PCR was the method, and the copy in TCRdb shows in-frame clones only, minus some. The sample carries about 350,000 clones, 85% to 90% recorded once. This clone has ten or more counts. Its antigen is undetermined. Treatment described: some 20 received Ad26.COV2.S at low or high dose, single or two shots; roughly five received placebo; per-sample allocation not given. Collection of the samples took place on day 63 after the first injection of vaccine or placebo. CDR3 size: 15 residues. Germline assignment: CDR1 MNHEY and CDR2 SVGEGT. Trimming left V 2 bases short and J 4 bases short, with 9 bases between.

The specimen was peripheral blood, collected in a trial of Ad26.COV2.S vaccine versus placebo. The chain couples TRBV6-2 or TRBV6-3 to TRBJ1-6; D possibly corresponds to TRBD1 (6 bases). The TCR originated in a person between 18 and 65 years old who received the Ad26.COV2.S COVID-19 vaccine or a placebo. CDR3 coding DNA: TGTGCCAGCAGTTACGTCCAGGGGTATAATTCACCCCTCCACTTT. Its translation is CASSYVQGYNSPLHF.